These 2 T cell receptor beta chains were all obtained from the same sample, sequenced in a study of OX40 agonist ivuxolimab in advanced cancers. The method behind the library was the immunoSEQ multiplex PCR assay. This immuneACCESS table, as held by TCRdb, lists in-frame sequences with V and J called but not all clones. Of the missing ones, under half trace to an unresolved V gene in checked studies; the others have no known cause. The sample includes about 73,000 clones, with 85% to 90% observed a single time. The top ten hold 9.5% to 12% of the sample. The sequenced sample was CD4+ or CD8+ T cells sorted from blood, obtained in a trial of the OX40 agonist ivuxolimab. The receptors were sampled from an adult with an advanced solid tumor such as melanoma, head and neck, liver or kidney cancer.

The rearrangement joins TRBV5-1 to TRBJ1-1; D not resolved. The V gene's germline CDR1 is SGHRS and CDR2 YFSETQ. Trimming pared 4 bases from V and 0 bases from J, leaving 7 bases between. The CDR3 covers 13 residues. The CDR3 DNA sequence: TGCGCCAGCAGCACGACCTTGAACACTGAAGCTTTCTTT. Amino acid sequence: CASSTTLNTEAFF.

V and J are TRBV5-1 and TRBJ2-2, with a tentative D call TRBD2 (6 bases). Trimming took off 2 bases at V and 6 bases at J, with 20 bases between the two ends. Germline V lookup: CDR1 SGHRS, CDR2 YFSETQ. CDR3 length equals 17 residues. In DNA form, the CDR3 reads TGCGCCAGCAGCTTTGCTCCCGGGACTTCCCCTCCCGGGGAGCTGTTTTTT. This sequence encodes CASSFAPGTSPPGELFF.